These 25 T cell receptor beta chains came from one sample sequenced in a study of identical twins. TCRdb redid the calling of the 5' RACE reads with MiXCR, one entry per CDR3 protein. In the table there are about 240,000 distinct CDR3 sequences, approximately 6.8% of which are singletons. The same sample was also studied in work on yellow fever vaccine responses in identical twins.

What was sequenced was CD8+ T cells sorted from blood. These TCRs come from a woman under 30 in good health.

The rearrangement links TRBV7-9 to TRBJ2-2; 7 bases map to TRBD2. V trimming: 5 bases; J trimming: 2 bases; junction bases outside the gene matches: 5. Germline V gene sequence: CDR1 SEHNR, CDR2 FQNEAQ (reference sequence). The CDR3 length is 15 residues. CDR3 loop: CASSRSGVNTGELFF. The CDR3 DNA reads TGTGCCAGCAGCCGGAGCGGGGTCAACACCGGGGAGCTGTTTTTT.

With respect to this clonotype: A much larger clone sits a single nucleotide away, making a read error possible. It is likely a read error, because the conserved phenylalanine at the end of the CDR3 is missing. J is TRBJ2-1 and V is TRBV6-1, with 11 bases lining up with TRBD2. V lost 6 bases to trimming and J lost 10 bases; unmatched junction nucleotides: 11. Germline V lookup: CDR1 MNHNS, CDR2 SASEGT. The length of the CDR3 is 15 residues. DNA of the CDR3: TGTGCCAGCAGCCTCGCTAGCGGGAGGTTCGGGGAGCAGTTCTTA. Protein product: CASSLASGRFGEQFL.

In its sample, this clonotype was seen a few times. The chain couples TRBV7-9 to TRBJ1-1; no clear D gene. With 1 base removed from V and 0 bases from J, the gap between germline ends came to 9 bases. The CDR3 runs 15 residues. Looked up from germline, CDR1 is SEHNR and CDR2 is FQNEAQ (reference sequence). The CDR3 spells CASSLVAGLNTEAFF. The CDR3 region has the DNA TGTGCCAGCAGCTTAGTTGCCGGGCTGAACACTGAAGCTTTCTTT.

This clonotype was seen a few times. The CDR3 nucleotides read TGTGCCATCCCGGGACAGGTTACCGGGGAGCTGTTTTTT. This gives the protein CAIPGQVTGELFF. This chain uses TRBV10-3 with TRBJ2-2; 8 positions agree with TRBD1. Germline lookup yields CDR1 ENHRY and CDR2 SYGVKD. J lost 5 bases, V lost 8 bases, and 4 bases had no gene match. The CDR3 covers 13 residues.

This chain joins TRBV27 and TRBJ2-3; D is ambiguous. From germline, CDR1 is MNHEY and CDR2 SMNVEV (reference sequence). Trimming removed 6 bases from V and 3 bases from J, with 7 bases in between. The CDR3 is made up of 12 amino acids. The CDR3 DNA follows: TGTGCCAGCAGGACGAGGACAGATACGCAGTATTTT. It is translated as CASRTRTDTQYF.

This clonotype has a count of ten or more. J is TRBJ2-2 and V is TRBV2, with 7 positions matching TRBD1. The CDR3 is made up of 15 amino acids. The germline V gene encodes CDR1 SNHLY and CDR2 FYNNEI. The J segment lost 4 bases and the V segment lost 2 bases, leaving 4 bases of the junction unmatched. The CDR3 region has the DNA TGTGCCAGCAGTGAAATGGCAGGGGGCACCGGGGAGCTGTTTTTT. It codes for CASSEMAGGTGELFF.

V gene TRBV3-1 combines with J gene TRBJ2-3, with 8 positions matching TRBD2. Germline CDR1 is LGHDT and CDR2 is YNNKEL (reference sequence). The CDR3 covers 19 residues. The V and J ends lost 1 base and 0 bases, in that order; junction bases with no gene match: 12. The CDR3 nucleotides are TGTGCCAGCAGCCAAGGCAGAGCGGGAGACCCATCTAGCACAGATACGCAGTATTTT. Its protein is CASSQGRAGDPSSTDTQYF.

This clonotype was picked up many times. V is TRBV6-2 or TRBV6-3 and J is TRBJ2-1; D perhaps matches TRBD1 (6 bases). Trimming pared 2 bases from V and 3 bases from J, leaving 17 bases between. This CDR3 comprises 17 residues. Per the germline V gene, CDR1 is MNHEY and CDR2 is SVGEGT. DNA of the CDR3: TGTGCCAGCAGTTACGACCTTGGACAGACCTTCTACAATGAGCAGTTCTTC. Amino acids: CASSYDLGQTFYNEQFF.

This clonotype was observed at least ten times. J is TRBJ2-1 and V is TRBV15, with TRBD2 as a possible D gene (5 bases). The CDR3 is made up of 16 amino acids. Trimming removed 0 bases at V and 1 base at J, with 10 bases between. Looked up from germline, CDR1 is LNHNV and CDR2 is YYDKDF (reference sequence). The CDR3 sequence: CATSRDRSGSYNEQFF. CDR3 nucleotide sequence: TGTGCCACCAGCAGAGATCGGTCGGGGTCCTACAATGAGCAGTTCTTC.

This clonotype appeared many times. The rearrangement joins TRBV25-1 to TRBJ2-1, with TRBD2 matching over 8 bases. Per the germline V gene, CDR1 is MGHDK and CDR2 is SYGVNS. V was clipped by 3 bases and J by 8 bases; unmatched bases: 9. The CDR3 covers 15 residues. The CDR3: CASSEILAGADEQFF. DNA for the CDR3: TGTGCCAGCAGTGAGATCCTAGCGGGCGCGGATGAGCAGTTCTTC.

The J gene is TRBJ2-5, the V gene TRBV4-1; no clear D. The CDR3 consists of 11 residues. Between the trimmed V and J ends, which lost 5 bases and 10 bases, there was a span of 11 bases. CDR1 is MGHRA and CDR2 is YSYEKL in the germline V gene. The CDR3: CASSSTQGQYF. For the CDR3, the DNA is TGCGCCAGCAGCTCCACCCAAGGCCAGTACTTC.

This clonotype was counted ten times or more. The rearrangement uses TRBV4-2 and TRBJ1-3; 9 bases agree with TRBD1. This CDR3 region has 17 residues. The germline CDR1 and CDR2 sequences are LGHNA and YNFKEQ. V gave up 2 bases and J gave up 0 bases; unmatched junction bases: 5. DNA for the CDR3: TGTGCCAGCAGCCAATGGGACAGGGAAAGCTCTGGAAACACCATATATTTT. Translated, it gives CASSQWDRESSGNTIYF.

This clonotype has ten or more counts. The V and J genes are TRBV20-1 and TRBJ2-7; tentative D call: TRBD1 (6 bases). Germline V gives CDR1 DFQATT, CDR2 SNEGSKA (reference sequence). Trimming cost V 3 bases and J 3 bases, with 12 bases left between them. The CDR3 contains 13 residues. CDR3 DNA: TGCAGTGCTAGGGGGACAAGCGACTACGAGCAGTACGTC. Amino acids: CSARGTSDYEQYV.

The chain recombines TRBV28 with TRBJ2-3; 9 bases are a match to TRBD1. V lost 2 bases, J lost 0 bases, and 9 bases stayed unmatched. The CDR3 totals 18 residues. CDR1 and CDR2 from the germline V gene are MDHEN and SYDVKM. The chain's CDR3 is CASSLMRLQGASTDTQYF. The CDR3 DNA is TGTGCCAGCAGTTTAATGAGACTACAGGGGGCAAGCACAGATACGCAGTATTTT.

This rearrangement joins TRBV10-3 to TRBJ2-5; 13 nucleotides line up with TRBD2. The germline V gene encodes CDR1 ENHRY and CDR2 SYGVKD. Unmatched junction bases numbered 5, after V lost 0 bases and J lost 4 bases. This CDR3 spans 17 amino acids. CDR3 sequence: CAISESTSGRPLETQYF. The CDR3 region has the DNA TGTGCCATCAGTGAGTCGACTAGCGGGAGGCCATTAGAGACCCAGTACTTC.

This clonotype was seen ten or more times. This chain uses TRBV9 with TRBJ1-2; TRBD1 agrees at 9 bases. Germline V gene lookup returns CDR1 SGDLS and CDR2 YYNGEE. The V and J ends lost 0 bases and 7 bases, in that order; junction bases with no gene match: 4. The CDR3 spans 14 residues. The CDR3 DNA reads as TGTGCCAGCAGCGTAGGCACAGGGGGCCCTGGCTACACCTTC. Protein: CASSVGTGGPGYTF. The full variable domain, rest sourced from reference TRBV9 and TRBJ1-2, is DSGVTQTPKHLITATGQRVTLRCSPRSGDLSVYWYQQSLDQGLQFLIQYYNGEERAKGNILERFSAQQFPDLHSELNLSSLELGDSALYFCASSVGTGGPGYTFGSGTRLTVV.

A note on this clonotype: A much larger clone lies one base from this, so it may be a read error. V and J are TRBV24-1 and TRBJ2-7, with 8 bases lining up with TRBD1. The DNA end favors TRBJ2-1, so the J call may be wrong. CDR1 KGHDR and CDR2 SFDVKD come from the germline V gene. The CDR3 totals 15 residues. DNA of the CDR3: TGTGCCACCAGTGATTGGGTGCAGGGGGCCTTCGAGCAGTTCTTC. This gives the protein CATSDWVQGAFEQFF.

The chain is built from TRBV15 and TRBJ1-1; no clear D. This CDR3 is 13 amino acids long. Germline CDR1 is LNHNV and CDR2 is YYDKDF (reference sequence). Trimming removed 2 bases at V and 6 bases at J, with 10 bases between. The CDR3 sequence is CATSRYPAPEAFF. As DNA, the CDR3 is TGTGCCACCAGCAGATATCCAGCACCTGAAGCTTTCTTT. The full variable domain, its missing parts supplied by reference TRBV15 and TRBJ1-1, is DAMVIQNPRYQVTQFGKPVTLSCSQTLNHNVMYWYQQKSSQAPKLLFHYYDKDFNNEADTPDNFQSRRPNTSFCFLDIRSPGLGDTAMYLCATSRYPAPEAFFGQGTRLTVV.

The chain carries TRBV12-3 or TRBV12-4 and TRBJ2-5; the D is unclear. The CDR3 totals 14 residues. Trimming cost V 8 bases and J 1 base, with 14 bases left between them. In nucleotides, the CDR3 is TGTGCCAGCGGACCGTCCGGCCCCCAAGAGACCCAGTACTTC. Protein product: CASGPSGPQETQYF.

This clonotype was observed a few times. This chain joins TRBV11-2 and TRBJ2-1, with D perhaps TRBD2 (5 bases). The germline V gene encodes CDR1 SGHAT and CDR2 FQNNGV. V lost 5 bases, J lost 4 bases, and 12 bases lay in between. The CDR3 is made up of 14 amino acids. CDR3 in DNA: TGTGCCAGCAGCCCCCCCGGAGGTTACAATGAGCAGTTCTTC. The encoded protein is CASSPPGGYNEQFF. The whole variable domain, filled in from reference TRBV11-2 and TRBJ2-1, reads EAGVAQSPRYKIIEKRQSVAFWCNPISGHATLYWYQQILGQGPKLLIQFQNNGVVDDSQLPKDRFSAERLKGVDSTLKIQPAKLEDSAVYLCASSPPGGYNEQFFGPGTRLTVL.

This clonotype has a count of ten or more. The chain has TRBV27 and TRBJ1-1; 9 nucleotides agree with TRBD1. The CDR3 is 15 residues long. V shed 2 bases and J 4 bases; nucleotides not matched to a gene: 5. CDR1 and CDR2 from the germline V gene are MNHEY and SMNVEV (reference sequence). The CDR3 spells CASSLTGGGGTEAFF. For the CDR3, the DNA is TGTGCCAGCAGTTTAACAGGGGGCGGAGGCACTGAAGCTTTCTTT.

The CDR3 loop reads CASSTRPTDTQYF. The CDR3 DNA follows: TGTGCCAGCAGCACTCGACCCACAGATACGCAGTATTTT. The V gene is TRBV7-6, the J gene TRBJ2-3, with D unresolved. Trimming removed 5 bases from V and 2 bases from J, with 8 bases in between. The CDR3 has 13 residues. The V gene's germline CDR1 is SGHVS and CDR2 FNYEAQ.

This clonotype was found a few times. This chain connects TRBV7-9 to TRBJ2-1; no definite D call. This CDR3 has 12 residues. Germline CDR1 SEHNR, CDR2 FQNEAQ (reference sequence). V was cut by 3 bases and J by 10 bases, with 10 bases left in between. CDR3 region: CASSFFPEEQFF. The CDR3, as DNA: TGTGCCAGCAGCTTTTTTCCGGAAGAGCAGTTCTTC. The entire variable domain, with the rest obtained from reference TRBV7-9 and TRBJ2-1, is as follows: DTGVSQNPRHKITKRGQNVTFRCDPISEHNRLYWYRQTLGQGPEFLTYFQNEAQLEKSRLLSDRFSAERPKGSFSTLEIQRTEQGDSAMYLCASSFFPEEQFFGPGTRLTVL.

This clonotype occurred a few times. DNA of the CDR3: TGTGCCAGCAGCCCCGCGGACGGGTCGAGGGCCAAAAACATTCAGTACTTC. This sequence encodes CASSPADGSRAKNIQYF. The chain links TRBV7-9 to TRBJ2-4; D not certain. CDR3 length: 17 residues. CDR1 is SEHNR and CDR2 is FQNEAQ in the germline V gene (reference sequence). V lost 5 bases to trimming and J lost 1 base, with 18 bases between them.

At least ten counts were recorded for this clonotype. The chain links TRBV20-1 to TRBJ2-3; D remains ambiguous. Germline assignment: CDR1 DFQATT and CDR2 SNEGSKA (reference sequence). V was trimmed by 6 bases and J by 1 base, leaving 17 bases between them. This CDR3 is built from 15 residues. This CDR3 reads CSARPVGYRTDTQYF. The DNA for the CDR3 is TGCAGTGCCCGCCCAGTAGGGTACCGCACAGATACGCAGTATTTT.